Sequencing of this T cell receptor (beta chain) was carried out in a study of OX40 agonist ivuxolimab in advanced cancers. Libraries were prepared by immunoSEQ multiplex PCR; TCRdb keeps only in-frame clonotypes and omits some of them. The table shows about 50,000 clones, with about 87% occurring only once. Points from the study as a whole: At 0.1 to 3.0 mg/kg, CD4+ and CD8+ blood T cells expanded clonally by week 6.

The CDR3 is 11 residues long. V lost 5 bases and J 8 bases, leaving 9 bases between the germline ends. CDR1 and CDR2 (germline): LNHDA, SQIVND (reference sequence). This clone showed up just once. The antigen remains undetermined. Specimen: CD4+ or CD8+ T cells sorted from blood, collected in a trial of the OX40 agonist ivuxolimab. The sequence derives from an adult with an advanced solid tumor such as melanoma, head and neck, liver or kidney cancer. J is TRBJ1-2 and V is TRBV19, with D uncertain. The CDR3 DNA reads as TGTGCCAGTAGTGCCCTCTCGGGCTACACCTTC. Translating gives CASSALSGYTF.